One sample yielded the 16 T cell receptor beta chains listed below, sequenced in a study of CD8 T cells in Susac syndrome. RNA in amounts of roughly 0.45 to 1 ug was reverse transcribed with random hexamers. One entry per CDR3 protein, called by TCRdb with MiXCR from the immunoSEQ multiplex PCR reads. The table lists about 300,000 distinct CDR3 sequences, roughly 85% of them singletons. Sequencing was carried out using CD8+ T cells from PBMCs. Source of these receptors: a human donor with multiple sclerosis.

Here the CDR3 reads CASSRKGRDSNQPQHF. Written as DNA, the CDR3 is TGTGCCAGCAGCAGGAAGGGCCGAGATAGCAATCAGCCCCAGCATTTT. The V and J genes are TRBV21-1 and TRBJ1-5. TRBV21-1 constitutes a pseudogene. This CDR3 has 16 residues.

V and J are TRBV27 and TRBJ2-5, with D maybe TRBD2 (6 bases). V shed 7 bases and J shed 5 bases, with 20 bases lying between them. CDR1 is MNHEY, CDR2 SMNVEV, per germline (reference sequence). The CDR3 loop spans 15 amino acids. This CDR3 is CASKPALGLAETQYF. CDR3 sequence (DNA): TGTGCCAGCAAACCTGCCTTAGGCCTAGCGGAGACCCAGTACTTC.

The chain is built from TRBV11-2 and TRBJ1-4; 7 bases align to TRBD1. The CDR3 sequence is 16 residues long. In germline, CDR1 is SGHAT, CDR2 FQNNGV. V lost 2 bases and J lost 7; bases outside the gene matches: 10. CDR3 residues: CASSLSPAGGVEKLFF. The CDR3 DNA reads TGTGCCAGCAGCTTATCCCCGGCAGGGGGAGTTGAAAAACTGTTTTTT.

The chain joins TRBV5-1 to TRBJ2-1; the match to TRBD2 covers 14 bases. The CDR3 totals 16 residues. CDR1 and CDR2 (germline): SGHRS, YFSETQ. Trimming took 7 bases from V and 7 from J; bases not matched to a gene: 10. The CDR3 DNA reads as TGCGCCAGCGGTTTCGGACTAGCGGGAGGAGGTAATGAGCAGTTCTTC. Its translation is CASGFGLAGGGNEQFF.

The chain joins TRBV27 to TRBJ2-3; the match to TRBD2 covers 11 bases. CDR1 and CDR2 (germline): MNHEY, SMNVEV (reference sequence). Unmatched junction bases numbered 7, after V lost 5 bases and J lost 3 bases. CDR3 size: 16 residues. The CDR3, as DNA: TGTGCCAGCAGTGTACTAGCGGGAGTAGGTACAGATACGCAGTATTTT. It encodes CASSVLAGVGTDTQYF.

V usage is TRBV3-1 and J usage is TRBJ2-7, with a weak D call TRBD2 (5 bases). V lost 1 base and J lost 2, with 12 bases in between. Germline V CDR1 and CDR2: LGHDT, YNNKEL (reference sequence). This CDR3 spans 15 amino acids. CDR3 residues: CASSQGQRRPYEQYF. CDR3 bases: TGTGCCAGCAGCCAAGGCCAGCGGAGACCCTACGAGCAGTACTTC.

The chain couples TRBV4-3 to TRBJ2-7; D possibly corresponds to TRBD2 (5 bases). Trimming left V 0 bases short and J 1 base short, with 19 bases between. The CDR3 sequence is 18 residues long. Per germline, CDR1 LGHNA and CDR2 YSLEER. The CDR3 sequence: CASSQERADLPLSYEQYF. The CDR3 bases are TGCGCCAGCAGCCAAGAACGAGCGGACCTCCCTCTATCCTACGAGCAGTACTTC.

The rearrangement joins TRBV25-1 to TRBJ2-1; D is uncertain. Germline V gene lookup returns CDR1 MGHDK and CDR2 SYGVNS. V dropped 1 base and J dropped 0 bases, with 22 bases sitting between them. The CDR3 consists of 20 residues. CDR3 region: CASSESTPDLPALSYNEQFF. CDR3 coding DNA: TGTGCCAGCAGTGAATCCACCCCGGACCTACCGGCCCTCTCCTACAATGAGCAGTTCTTC.

The J gene is TRBJ1-1, the V gene TRBV7-9; D may be TRBD1 (6 bases). Germline lookup yields CDR1 SEHNR and CDR2 FQNEAQ (reference sequence). The CDR3 consists of 15 residues. Trimming stripped 6 bases from V and 5 bases from J, with 19 bases between. The CDR3 coding sequence is TGTGCCAGCAGTTCTTCAATCAGGGGAGTAACTGAAGCTTTCTTT. Encoded protein: CASSSSIRGVTEAFF.

This clonotype was observed a single time. The V and J genes are TRBV2 and TRBJ1-4; D possibly corresponds to TRBD1 (5 bases). The germline V and J ends were trimmed by 2 bases and 3 bases, with 10 bases remaining between them. Germline V lookup: CDR1 SNHLY, CDR2 FYNNEI. The CDR3 is 15 amino acids. CDR3 sequence (DNA): TGTGCCAGCAGTGAAAGAGGGGCGGCTAATGAAAAACTGTTTTTT. Its protein product is CASSERGAANEKLFF. The variable domain in full, with the rest retrieved from reference TRBV2 and TRBJ1-4, is EPEVTQTPSHQVTQMGQEVILRCVPISNHLYFYWYRQILGQKVEFLVSFYNNEISEKSEIFDDQFSVERPDGSNFTLKIRSTKLEDSAMYFCASSERGAANEKLFFGSGTQLSVL.

The rearrangement uses TRBV4-3 and TRBJ2-2; D is ambiguous. This CDR3 has 14 amino acids. Trimming took off 3 bases at V and 7 bases at J, with 12 bases between the two ends. Germline V lookup: CDR1 LGHNA, CDR2 YSLEER. The CDR3 loop is CASSHKDDLGELFF. As DNA, the CDR3 is TGCGCCAGCAGCCACAAGGACGACCTCGGGGAGCTGTTTTTT.

V usage is TRBV6-2 or TRBV6-3 and J usage is TRBJ2-7; 11 bases are shared with TRBD2. This CDR3 is 14 amino acids long. V lost 4 bases and J lost 2; bases outside the gene matches: 1. Germline CDR1 reads MNHEY; CDR2 reads SVGEGT. The chain's CDR3 is CASSLLAGAYEQYF. DNA of the CDR3: TGTGCCAGCAGTTTACTAGCGGGGGCCTACGAGCAGTACTTC.

The gene calls are TRBV7-2 and TRBJ2-7; D not certain. The CDR3 loop spans 14 amino acids. Germline V gene sequence: CDR1 SGHTA, CDR2 FQGNSA. V lost 5 bases and J lost 3, with 14 bases in between. The CDR3 sequence: CASSPRLAFYEQYF. DNA of the CDR3: TGTGCCAGCAGCCCCCGGCTCGCTTTCTACGAGCAGTACTTC.

The rearrangement uses TRBV28 and TRBJ2-1; TRBD2 might be the D (5 bases). CDR1 is MDHEN and CDR2 is SYDVKM in the germline V gene. Trimming pared 4 bases from V and 6 bases from J, leaving 19 bases between. The CDR3 loop spans 16 amino acids. CDR3 residues: CASSSPRRLLLNEQFF. The CDR3 DNA is TGTGCCAGCAGTTCCCCTCGTAGACTACTCCTCAATGAGCAGTTCTTC.

This clonotype was seen a single time. The chain links TRBV9 to TRBJ1-1; the D is unclear. This CDR3 comprises 15 residues. With 0 bases removed from V and 0 bases from J, the gap between germline ends came to 9 bases. Germline assignment: CDR1 SGDLS and CDR2 YYNGEE. The DNA for the CDR3 is TGTGCCAGCAGCGTAGTGCCAGCGATGAACACTGAAGCTTTCTTT. The encoded protein is CASSVVPAMNTEAFF.

The chain couples TRBV20-1 to TRBJ2-1, with TRBD1 identical over 7 bases. The CDR3 consists of 16 residues. Losses at the gene ends were 5 bases for V and 2 bases for J; bases not matched to a gene: 12. From germline, CDR1 is DFQATT and CDR2 SNEGSKA (reference sequence). The CDR3 DNA reads TGCAGTGCTCAAGGGGGCGACCTTCACACCTACAATGAGCAGTTCTTC. It translates to CSAQGGDLHTYNEQFF.